This entry lists 17 T cell receptor beta chains sequenced from one sample in a study of STAT3 mutations in large granular lymphocyte leukemia. These TCRs' antigens remain unknown. Regarding the study as a whole: Every T-LGLL patient had at least one immunodominant TCRbeta clonotype.

The assay was immunoSEQ multiplex PCR, and TCRdb's table has in-frame clones only and misses some. The sample includes 6,500 to 8,000 clones, 57% of them seen just once. The sample comprised peripheral blood mononuclear cells. These receptors were collected from a boy younger than 18 with T-cell large granular lymphocyte leukemia. Some clones in this sample may be carry-over from other donors' samples.

CDR3 residues: CAWNMGDRNSPLHF. CDR3 nucleotides: TGTGCCTGGAACATGGGGGATCGTAATTCACCCCTCCACTTT. The chain recombines TRBV30 with TRBJ1-6, with a weak D call TRBD1 (5 bases). This CDR3 is 14 amino acids long. Trimming took 4 bases from V and 6 from J, leaving 13 bases between them. Looked up from germline, CDR1 is GTSNPN and CDR2 is SVGIG (reference sequence).

J is TRBJ2-1 and V is TRBV19; TRBD2 matches 11 bases. This CDR3 is built from 14 residues. Per the germline V gene, CDR1 is LNHDA and CDR2 is SQIVND (reference sequence). The V segment lost 8 bases and the J segment 8 bases; nucleotides outside the gene matches: 8. The CDR3 DNA reads TGTGCCAGTGTTAGCGGGAGGGCCAGCGATGAGCAGTTCTTC. Amino acid sequence: CASVSGRASDEQFF.

The chain employs TRBV27 and TRBJ2-7, with D possibly TRBD1 on 7 matching bases. Per the germline V gene, CDR1 is MNHEY and CDR2 is SMNVEV (reference sequence). V lost 5 bases and J 3 bases, leaving 11 bases between the germline ends. The CDR3 has 13 amino acids. In DNA form, the CDR3 reads TGTGCCAGCAGTCAGGGGGGTTACTACGAGCAGTACTTC. The encoded protein is CASSQGGYYEQYF.

The chain employs TRBV7-9 and TRBJ2-1, with 9 bases matching TRBD1. This CDR3 has 17 amino acids. Trimming at V came to 5 bases and at J to 1 base, leaving 9 bases not matched to a gene. CDR1 is SEHNR and CDR2 is FQNEAQ in the germline V gene (reference sequence). CDR3 nucleotides: TGTGCCAGCAGCCAAGGACAGGGGAGTTTTTCCTACAATGAGCAGTTCTTC. Translation: CASSQGQGSFSYNEQFF.

The J gene is TRBJ2-7, the V gene TRBV9; D may be TRBD2 (5 bases). Trimming cost V 2 bases and J 0 bases, with 12 bases left between them. This CDR3 is 15 amino acids long. Germline V CDR1 and CDR2: SGDLS, YYNGEE. CDR3 nucleotides: TGTGCCAGCAGCGTCGAGGGTTCACCCTCCTACGAGCAGTACTTC. Translated, it gives CASSVEGSPSYEQYF. The full variable domain, completed using reference TRBV9 and TRBJ2-7, is DSGVTQTPKHLITATGQRVTLRCSPRSGDLSVYWYQQSLDQGLQFLIQYYNGEERAKGNILERFSAQQFPDLHSELNLSSLELGDSALYFCASSVEGSPSYEQYFGPGTRLTVT.

The genes are TRBV12-5 and TRBJ2-3; possible D gene TRBD1, 8 bases. V gave up 0 bases and J gave up 2 bases, with 12 bases separating them. This CDR3 comprises 16 residues. Germline V gives CDR1 LGHNT, CDR2 FRNRAP. The CDR3 region is CASGLVTGDYTDTQYF. The CDR3 coding sequence is TGTGCTAGTGGTTTGGTGACAGGGGACTACACAGATACGCAGTATTTT.

The CDR3 DNA sequence: TGTGCCAGCTCACCTGGATCACCGTATGGCTACACCTTC. Translating it yields CASSPGSPYGYTF. This chain links TRBV18 with TRBJ1-2; the D is unclear. The CDR3 totals 13 residues. V was cut by 3 bases and J by 5 bases, with 10 bases left in between. Per the germline V gene, CDR1 is KGHSH and CDR2 is LQKENI.

The genes are TRBV7-8 and TRBJ2-7, with a possible D match to TRBD2 (5 bases). This CDR3 has 15 amino acids. Germline CDR1 and CDR2: SGHVS and FQNEAQ. V dropped 6 bases and J dropped 1 base, with 16 bases sitting between them. CDR3 residues: CASRSGVAASYEQYF. CDR3 bases: TGTGCCAGCAGGTCCGGGGTAGCCGCTTCCTACGAGCAGTACTTC.

This clone was seen a handful of times. This chain connects TRBV7-9 to TRBJ2-1; 8 bases map to TRBD2. From germline, CDR1 is SEHNR and CDR2 FQNEAQ (reference sequence). V was clipped by 2 bases and J by 5 bases; unmatched bases: 8. This CDR3 is 16 amino acids long. CDR3 protein: CASSLIIGLADNEQFF. Written as DNA, the CDR3 is TGTGCCAGCAGCTTAATCATAGGACTAGCAGACAATGAGCAGTTCTTC.

This clone was seen a few times. For the CDR3, the DNA is TGTGCCAGCAGCGGGGGGAGCTCCTACGAGCAGTACTTC. Amino acids: CASSGGSSYEQYF. The chain couples TRBV9 to TRBJ2-7, with D perhaps TRBD1 or TRBD2 (5 bases each). The CDR3 runs to 13 residues. CDR1 and CDR2 from the germline V gene are SGDLS and YYNGEE. The V and J ends lost 3 bases and 0 bases respectively, with 7 bases between them.

This clone turned up a few times. The rearrangement links TRBV2 to TRBJ2-1; the match to TRBD2 covers 8 bases. The junction had 2 bases not matched to a gene; V was cut back by 5 bases and J by 5 bases. Germline CDR1 is SNHLY and CDR2 is FYNNEI. CDR3 length: 13 amino acids. CDR3 DNA: TGTGCCAGCAGTAGCGGGAGTAACAATGAGCAGTTCTTC. It encodes CASSSGSNNEQFF.

The gene calls are TRBV18 and TRBJ2-7; 11 bases align to TRBD2. This CDR3 is 16 amino acids long. J was trimmed by 5 bases and V by 2 bases; bases with no gene match: 8. Looked up from germline, CDR1 is KGHSH and CDR2 is LQKENI. The chain's CDR3 is CASSPRGLAGGDEQYF. The CDR3 DNA reads TGTGCCAGCTCACCAAGGGGCTTAGCGGGAGGGGACGAGCAGTACTTC.

The genes are TRBV5-5 and TRBJ2-5; 7 nucleotides line up with TRBD1. This CDR3 is built from 14 residues. Trimming removed 2 bases from V and 4 bases from J; junction bases left unmatched: 5. Germline values: CDR1 SGHKS, CDR2 YYEKEE (reference sequence). CDR3 in amino acids: CASSFWTGGETQYF. The CDR3 DNA reads as TGTGCCAGCAGCTTTTGGACAGGAGGAGAGACCCAGTACTTC.

The CDR3 reads CASSFGQGTDTQYF. CDR3 DNA sequence: TGCGCCAGCAGCTTTGGACAGGGAACAGATACGCAGTATTTT. The V gene is TRBV5-1, the J gene TRBJ2-3; TRBD1 matches at 8 bases. Trimming removed 2 bases from V and 3 bases from J; junction bases left unmatched: 2. Germline CDR1 reads SGHRS; CDR2 reads YFSETQ. This CDR3 spans 14 amino acids.

V usage is TRBV6-5 and J usage is TRBJ1-2; tentatively, D is TRBD1 (6 bases). This CDR3 has 13 residues. Germline V gene data show CDR1 as MNHEY and CDR2 as SVGAGI. V shed 2 bases and J shed 6 bases, with 10 bases lying between them. The CDR3 sequence: CASSYRWTDGYTF. The CDR3 DNA reads as TGTGCCAGCAGTTACCGATGGACAGATGGCTACACCTTC.

The chain is built from TRBV29-1 and TRBJ1-2; the D is unclear. Germline-derived CDR1 and CDR2 are SQVTM and ANQGSEA. The V end lost 7 bases, the J end lost 5 bases, and 14 bases lay between the germline ends. The CDR3 spans 12 residues. The CDR3 DNA reads as TGCAGCGCCACGACCGACGCGTATGGCTACACCTTC. This encodes CSATTDAYGYTF.

This clone was picked up a small number of times. The gene calls are TRBV5-1 and TRBJ2-7; D unclear. The CDR3 spans 14 residues. CDR1 is SGHRS, CDR2 YFSETQ, per germline. Trimming shortened V by 0 bases and J by 7 bases, and 14 bases separated the two germline ends. CDR3 protein: CASSLDAPTWEQYF. The CDR3 region has the DNA TGCGCCAGCAGCTTGGACGCCCCTACTTGGGAGCAGTACTTC.